This entry features one T cell receptor beta chain sequence. This sample is drawn from a study of blood T cell repertoires in COVID-19. On the study more broadly: The study drew acute and convalescent COVID-19 samples from the United States, Italy and Spain.

Sequencing used immunoSEQ multiplex PCR; TCRdb keeps in-frame clones, though not all of them. The sample has about 96,000 clones; 70% to 85% are singletons. Sequencing was performed on peripheral blood. This receptor was identified in a woman aged 55-70 years with acute or convalescent COVID-19.

DNA for the CDR3: TGCGCCAGCAGCCCCTCCCCCGGGCGGGGGAACTATGGCTACACCTTC. Its protein product is CASSPSPGRGNYGYTF. V usage is TRBV4-3 and J usage is TRBJ1-2; TRBD1 is a possible D gene (5 bases). Germline CDR1 LGHNA, CDR2 YSLEER. Trimming left V 4 bases short and J 2 bases short, with 17 bases between. The CDR3 has 16 amino acids.